This T cell receptor beta chain is drawn from a study of early T cells in non-severe SARS-CoV-2 infection (dated by TCRdb to the early 2020s). For the wider study: Because TCR sequencing was done on bulk RNA from unsorted whole blood, the alpha and beta chains could not be paired.

What the study reported, not specific to this receptor: VDJdb matching was skewed toward anti-spike CD8 responses and likely underestimated virus-specific expansions, missing private and CD4 specificities.

A case-control design nested within a healthcare worker cohort in London, UK, was used, with weekly nasopharyngeal swab PCR tests and blood sampling performed. Healthcare workers were recruited between 23 and 31 March 2020, during the week of the UK lockdown, and were followed weekly for up to roughly 15 weeks. Based on the germline V gene (reference sequence), the CDR1 and CDR2 sequences are GTSNPN and SVGIG. V sheds 3 bases and J sheds 7 bases, leaving 13 bases between their ends. Measured from the cysteine to the phenylalanine, the CDR3 is 14 residues long. Only the CDR3 DNA stays, 42 bases, in frame from base 1. Library generation was performed with 5' RACE. Sequencer: NextSeq 500. The TCR library protocol attached unique molecular identifiers to individual cDNA molecules to correct for sequencing error and PCR bias. Sequencing covered both TCR alpha and beta chains, and within each sample the abundances of alpha and beta sequences were tightly co-correlated. Per the original workflow: V gene, J gene and CDR3 annotation of TCR sequences was performed with Decombinator V4. Expanded TCRs were defined as changing significantly between any two time points under a Poisson model with p below 0.0001. TCR abundances were normalised to the total number of TCRs sequenced per sample and expressed as counts per million. TRAV1-2 paired with TRAJ12, TRAJ20 or TRAJ33 defined MAIT TCRs, while TRAV10 paired with TRAJ18 defined iNKT TCRs. VDJdb, accessed 1 November 2021, was searched for CMV, EBV and SARS-CoV-2 annotated TCRs, with TCRs annotated for multiple antigens excluded. In-frame beta chains were kept once TCRdb had trimmed the public reads at Q25 with fastp and called clones with MiXCR. Rows are combined by CDR3 protein, so each entry shows the most common genes and DNA. The V and J calls here are based on TCRdb, not the publication. This sample is represented by fewer than 60,000 distinct CDR3 sequences; around 10% of them were singletons. Of the sample, roughly 5.7% falls within the top ten clones.

This clonotype was recorded at least ten times. What antigen it recognizes has not been identified. No base qualities exist here, and no much larger clone lies one base off it. The receptor's source is an adult who was a healthcare worker with PCR-confirmed SARS-CoV-2 infection or an uninfected control (not recorded which). The material sequenced was whole blood, taken at baseline. The chain is encoded by TRBV30 joined to TRBJ1-6, with a weak D call of TRBD1 (5 bases match). The CDR3 reads CAWSRERKNSPLHF. The nucleotides are TGTGCCTGGAGCAGGGAGAGAAAAAATTCACCCCTCCACTTT. The reference TRBV30 and TRBJ1-6 proteins fill in what lies around the CDR3, so the full variable domain reads SQTIHQWPATLVQPVGSPLSLECTVEGTSNPNLYWYRQAAGRGLQLLFYSVGIGQISSEVPQNLSASRPQDRQFILSSKKLLLSDSGFYLCAWSRERKNSPLHFGNGTRLTVT.